A single sample gave rise to the 24 T cell receptor beta chains below, sequenced in a study of CD8 T cells in Susac syndrome. Reverse transcription of 0.5 to 1 ug RNA was performed with random hexamers. TCRdb re-analysed the immunoSEQ multiplex PCR reads in MiXCR, keeping a single row per CDR3 protein. The table shows 69,000 or so distinct CDR3 sequences, with approximately 95% occurring only once. The sequenced sample was CD8+ T cells from PBMCs. Receptors originate from a human donor in good health.

This sequence joins TRBV5-1 and TRBJ2-1; D is undetermined. Deletions cut 1 base from V and 3 bases from J, with 8 bases between. CDR3 length: 14 amino acids. Germline V gene lookup returns CDR1 SGHRS and CDR2 YFSETQ. The CDR3 DNA reads TGCGCCAGCAGCTTGTCTACCTTCTACAATGAGCAGTTCTTC. This encodes CASSLSTFYNEQFF.

The chain is built from TRBV29-1 and TRBJ2-2; 10 bases are a match to TRBD2. CDR1 is SQVTM, CDR2 ANQGSEA, per germline. The CDR3 is 16 residues long. With 1 base clipped from V and 7 bases from J, the junction kept 9 bases outside the gene matches. The CDR3 sequence is CSVEGASGGRSGELFF. CDR3 bases: TGCAGCGTTGAAGGAGCTAGCGGGGGACGAAGCGGGGAGCTGTTTTTT.

The J gene is TRBJ1-6, the V gene TRBV14, with D perhaps matching TRBD1 (5 bases). The germline V gene encodes CDR1 SGHDN and CDR2 FVKESK. Trimming stripped 1 base from V and 7 bases from J, with 14 bases between. The CDR3 is 16 residues long. The CDR3 loop is CASSQAGRQLNSPLHF. In DNA, the CDR3 is TGTGCCAGCAGCCAAGCCGGCAGACAGCTCAATTCACCCCTCCACTTT.

The genes are TRBV5-6 and TRBJ1-6; perhaps TRBD1 as D (5 bases). Trimming removed 6 bases from V and 6 bases from J, with 10 bases in between. Germline V lookup: CDR1 SGHDT, CDR2 YYEEEE. The CDR3 totals 13 residues. The CDR3 DNA sequence: TGTGCCAGCAACTTAGGGGTTAATTCACCCCTCCACTTT. As protein: CASNLGVNSPLHF. Full variable domain (rest looked up from reference TRBV5-6 and TRBJ1-6): DAGVTQSPTHLIKTRGQQVTLRCSPKSGHDTVSWYQQALGQGPQFIFQYYEEEERQRGNFPDRFSGHQFPNYSSELNVNALLLGDSALYLCASNLGVNSPLHFGNGTRLTVT.

The V gene is TRBV12-3 or TRBV12-4, the J gene TRBJ1-1; D unclear. The ends were cut back, 3 bases at V and 4 bases at J, with 12 bases in the middle. The CDR3 runs to 14 residues. The CDR3 region is CASSLGSDRTEAFF. CDR3 DNA: TGTGCCAGCAGTTTGGGCAGTGATCGCACTGAAGCTTTCTTT.

This sequence joins TRBV7-9 and TRBJ2-3, with a weak D call TRBD2 (5 bases). This CDR3 is built from 13 residues. V lost 5 bases and J lost 9, with 15 bases in between. In germline, CDR1 is SEHNR, CDR2 FQNEAQ (reference sequence). CDR3 nucleotides: TGTGCCAGCAGCCCCAAGACTGGGGAGACGCAGTATTTT. This gives the protein CASSPKTGETQYF.

The CDR3 spells CASSPGTGIYNEQFF. As DNA, the CDR3 is TGTGCCAGCAGCCCCGGGACAGGAATATACAATGAGCAGTTCTTC. V is TRBV5-6 and J is TRBJ2-1, with 8 bases fitting TRBD1. Germline CDR1 is SGHDT and CDR2 is YYEEEE. The CDR3 consists of 15 residues. With V trimmed by 4 bases and J by 4 bases, 7 bases remained unmatched.

This chain connects TRBV19 to TRBJ2-7; D is uncertain. With 5 bases removed from V and 3 bases from J, the gap between germline ends came to 14 bases. Looked up from germline, CDR1 is LNHDA and CDR2 is SQIVND (reference sequence). This CDR3 comprises 14 residues. The CDR3 DNA follows: TGTGCCAGTAGTCCCAAGGACGGATTCTACGAGCAGTACTTC. This codes for CASSPKDGFYEQYF.

In DNA, the CDR3 is TGTGCCAGCAGCCCCCGGTTGACTCCGGGTGGCGAGACCCAGTACTTC. Its translation: CASSPRLTPGGETQYF. The V gene is TRBV3-1, the J gene TRBJ2-5; D uncertain. Trimming took off 4 bases at V and 5 bases at J, with 20 bases between the two ends. The germline V gene encodes CDR1 LGHDT and CDR2 YNNKEL (reference sequence). This CDR3 is 16 amino acids long.

This chain connects TRBV7-8 to TRBJ2-5; possible D gene TRBD2, 6 bases. Looked up from germline, CDR1 is SGHVS and CDR2 is FQNEAQ. V was cut by 5 bases and J by 4 bases, with 14 bases left in between. This CDR3 contains 14 residues. The CDR3 region is CASSATGGRETQYF. The CDR3 bases are TGTGCCAGCAGCGCTACCGGGGGAAGAGAGACCCAGTACTTC.

The chain joins TRBV4-1 to TRBJ2-5; 7 positions match TRBD2. The CDR3 sequence is 15 residues long. With 1 base clipped from V and 2 bases from J, the junction kept 4 bases outside the gene matches. Germline-derived CDR1 and CDR2 are MGHRA and YSYEKL. CDR3 coding DNA: TGCGCCAGCAGCCAAGTAGCGGGTTATCAAGAGACCCAGTACTTC. Translating it yields CASSQVAGYQETQYF.

The V and J genes are TRBV29-1 and TRBJ2-2, with a tentative D call TRBD2 (6 bases). The CDR3 contains 16 residues. The V and J ends lost 1 base and 5 bases respectively, with 17 bases between them. Germline V CDR1 and CDR2: SQVTM, ANQGSEA. In nucleotides, the CDR3 is TGCAGCGTTGAAGGAGGGGAGGCAGGGAGGACCGGGGAGCTGTTTTTT. The encoded protein is CSVEGGEAGRTGELFF.

The J gene is TRBJ2-3, the V gene TRBV7-9, with D unclear. This CDR3 has 13 residues. CDR1 and CDR2 from the germline V gene are SEHNR and FQNEAQ (reference sequence). With 5 bases removed from V and 3 bases from J, the gap between germline ends came to 9 bases. Here the CDR3 reads CASSPPFTDTQYF. DNA of the CDR3: TGTGCCAGCAGCCCGCCCTTTACAGATACGCAGTATTTT.

The J gene is TRBJ1-2, the V gene TRBV29-1, with 7 positions matching TRBD1. J lost 8 bases, V lost 6 bases, and 18 bases had no gene match. This CDR3 comprises 15 residues. CDR1 SQVTM and CDR2 ANQGSEA come from the germline V gene. The CDR3 nucleotides are TGCAGCGTCCCCGGCGGGGACAGCACCCTCGGGGGCTACACCTTC. As protein: CSVPGGDSTLGGYTF.

This clonotype was picked up one time. The CDR3: CSASSGDSYEQYV. The CDR3 nucleotides read TGCAGTGCTAGTTCGGGGGACTCCTACGAGCAGTACGTC. The chain recombines TRBV20-1 with TRBJ2-7, with a tentative D call TRBD2 (6 bases). V gave up 3 bases and J gave up 0 bases, with 9 bases separating them. The CDR3 sequence is 13 residues long. The V gene's germline CDR1 is DFQATT and CDR2 SNEGSKA (reference sequence).

This clonotype was seen once. CDR3 residues: CASSFQTGGGYGYTF. The CDR3 nucleotides are TGTGCCAGCAGCTTTCAGACAGGGGGTGGCTATGGCTACACCTTC. The rearrangement uses TRBV9 and TRBJ1-2; 9 nucleotides agree with TRBD1. Germline trimming cut 4 bases from V and 4 bases from J; bases unmatched to any gene: 8. The germline V gene has CDR1 SGDLS and CDR2 YYNGEE. There are 15 residues in the CDR3.

V is TRBV5-6 and J is TRBJ2-7; maybe TRBD2 (5 bases). Trimming took off 6 bases at V and 6 bases at J, with 13 bases between the two ends. Germline V gene sequence: CDR1 SGHDT, CDR2 YYEEEE. This CDR3 region has 12 residues. The CDR3 here is CASTPGRGEQYF. The DNA of the CDR3 is TGTGCCAGCACCCCTGGACGGGGCGAGCAGTACTTC.

The V call is TRBV4-1, the J call TRBJ2-1, with TRBD2 identical over 8 bases. The CDR3 is 15 amino acids. V shed 5 bases and J 8 bases; nucleotides not matched to a gene: 11. CDR1 and CDR2 from the germline V gene are MGHRA and YSYEKL. The CDR3 DNA reads TGCGCCAGCAGCTCAAGCGAGCGGGGGAACGATGAGCAGTTCTTC. Amino acids: CASSSSERGNDEQFF.

The V and J genes are TRBV6-2 or TRBV6-3 and TRBJ2-3; no definite D call. The CDR3 is 14 residues long. CDR1 and CDR2 from the germline V gene are MNHEY and SVGEGT. V shed 6 bases and J shed 1 base, with 11 bases lying between them. The CDR3 loop reads CASSRPGGTDTQYF. CDR3 DNA sequence: TGTGCCAGCAGCCGTCCCGGCGGCACAGATACGCAGTATTTT.

This chain joins TRBV3-1 and TRBJ2-2; D is uncertain. The ends were cut back, 1 base at V and 0 bases at J, with 6 bases in the middle. The CDR3 is 15 residues long. Per germline, CDR1 LGHDT and CDR2 YNNKEL (reference sequence). The CDR3 DNA reads as TGTGCCAGCAGCCAAGTATCCACGAACACCGGGGAGCTGTTTTTT. It specifies CASSQVSTNTGELFF.

The CDR3 bases are TGTGCCAGCAGCTTAGAAAGGGGACTAGACACTGAAGCTTTCTTT. Encoded protein: CASSLERGLDTEAFF. The chain has TRBV13 and TRBJ1-1; D might be TRBD1 (5 bases). Germline lookup yields CDR1 PRHDT and CDR2 FYEKMQ (reference sequence). The CDR3 sequence is 15 residues long. V was trimmed by 1 base and J by 3 bases, leaving 12 bases between them.

The chain employs TRBV28 and TRBJ2-7; D unclear. Germline V gene data show CDR1 as MDHEN and CDR2 as SYDVKM. The ends were cut back, 4 bases at V and 4 bases at J, with 11 bases in the middle. The CDR3 covers 13 residues. In DNA, the CDR3 is TGTGCCAGCAGTTGGAGCGCGCGGTACGAGCAGTACGTC. This sequence encodes CASSWSARYEQYV.

The sample holds one count of this clonotype. The genes are TRBV7-9 and TRBJ1-1; D is possibly TRBD1 (6 bases). Germline lookup yields CDR1 SEHNR and CDR2 FQNEAQ (reference sequence). Trimming left V 6 bases short and J 5 bases short, with 31 bases between. This CDR3 comprises 19 residues. As DNA, the CDR3 is TGTGCCAGCAGTTCGAACACCATACCGGGGGGCGGGAGGGTGACTGAAGCTTTCTTT. Protein product: CASSSNTIPGGGRVTEAFF.

The chain links TRBV7-8 to TRBJ1-1; D unresolved. The CDR3 sequence is 15 residues long. Germline V gives CDR1 SGHVS, CDR2 FQNEAQ. Trimming removed 1 base from V and 6 bases from J, with 15 bases in between. DNA for the CDR3: TGTGCCAGCAGCTTAGAAGTGAGGACTCTAGCTGAAGCTTTCTTT. Translating gives CASSLEVRTLAEAFF.